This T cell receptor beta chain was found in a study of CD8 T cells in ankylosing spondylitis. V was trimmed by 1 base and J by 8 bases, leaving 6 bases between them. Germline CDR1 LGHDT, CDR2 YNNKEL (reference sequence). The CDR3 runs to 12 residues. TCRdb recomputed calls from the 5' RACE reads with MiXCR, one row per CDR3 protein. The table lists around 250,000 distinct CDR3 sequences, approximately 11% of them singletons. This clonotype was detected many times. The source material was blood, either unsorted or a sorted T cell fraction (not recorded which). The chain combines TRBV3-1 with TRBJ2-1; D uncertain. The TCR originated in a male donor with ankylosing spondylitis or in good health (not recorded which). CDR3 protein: CASSQVNYEQFF. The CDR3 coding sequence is TGTGCCAGCAGCCAAGTTAACTATGAGCAGTTCTTC.